The 23 T cell receptor beta chains below all came from one sample that was sequenced in a study of blood T cell repertoires in COVID-19. The assay was immunoSEQ multiplex PCR, and TCRdb's table has in-frame clones only and misses some. This repertoire shows some 140,000 clones, around 81% found once; its top ten account for approximately 8.7%. Sequenced sample: peripheral blood. These receptors originate from a woman aged 55-75 years with active or convalescent COVID-19.

There are a few counts of this clone. The V call is TRBV15, the J call TRBJ2-5; maybe TRBD1 (5 bases). Germline V gene lookup returns CDR1 LNHNV and CDR2 YYDKDF (reference sequence). V lost 8 bases to trimming and J lost 3 bases, with 19 bases between them. The CDR3 contains 15 residues. CDR3 DNA sequence: TGTGCCACCCAGAGCGTGACAGAAATTGAAGAGACCCAGTACTTC. Amino acid sequence: CATQSVTEIEETQYF.

The chain recombines TRBV6-6 with TRBJ1-1, with 9 nucleotides matching TRBD1. Unmatched junction bases numbered 7, after V lost 4 bases and J lost 7 bases. From germline, CDR1 is MNHNY and CDR2 SVGAGI (reference sequence). This CDR3 has 14 residues. Here the CDR3 reads CASSWGQGPFEAFF. The CDR3 coding sequence is TGTGCCAGCAGTTGGGGACAGGGACCTTTTGAAGCTTTCTTT.

This rearrangement joins TRBV4-1 to TRBJ1-1, with D unclear. Trimming took 4 bases from V and 7 from J, leaving 16 bases between them. The germline V gene has CDR1 MGHRA and CDR2 YSYEKL. CDR3 length: 14 amino acids. CDR3 sequence reads: CASSPLAPVLEAFF. The CDR3 region has the DNA TGCGCCAGCAGCCCGCTTGCACCGGTCCTTGAAGCTTTCTTT.

The gene calls are TRBV7-6 and TRBJ1-4; possibly TRBD1 for D (6 bases). The V end lost 1 base, the J end lost 6 bases, and 18 bases lay between the germline ends. Germline assignment: CDR1 SGHVS and CDR2 FNYEAQ. The length of the CDR3 is 17 residues. The CDR3 nucleotides are TGTGCCAGCAGCTTAGGAGGTGCCAGGGGCGCCTATGAAAAACTGTTTTTT. It codes for CASSLGGARGAYEKLFF.

This sequence joins TRBV4-3 and TRBJ2-5; 7 bases are a match to TRBD1. The CDR3 runs 16 residues. J gave up 2 bases and V 1 base, and 7 bases lay outside the gene matches. The germline V gene has CDR1 LGHNA and CDR2 YSLEER. This CDR3 is CASSQALRQGQETQYF. The CDR3 coding sequence is TGCGCCAGCAGCCAAGCTCTCCGACAGGGTCAAGAGACCCAGTACTTC.

This clone has only one observation. The chain recombines TRBV11-2 with TRBJ2-1; weak D call: TRBD1 (6 bases). The CDR3 is 17 amino acids. Deletions cut 0 bases from V and 4 bases from J, with 16 bases between. Per the germline V gene, CDR1 is SGHAT and CDR2 is FQNNGV. The CDR3 protein is CASSLDGTLFTYNEQFF. As DNA, the CDR3 is TGTGCCAGCAGCTTAGATGGGACACTTTTTACTTACAATGAGCAGTTCTTC.

The CDR3 protein is CASSQEGGTGYNSPLHF. Here the CDR3 DNA reads TGCGCCAGCAGCCAAGAAGGGGGGACAGGCTATAATTCACCCCTCCACTTT. The V and J genes are TRBV4-1 and TRBJ1-6; 8 bases fit TRBD1. V lost 0 bases and J lost 3; bases outside the gene matches: 4. The CDR3 is 17 residues long. Per the germline V gene, CDR1 is MGHRA and CDR2 is YSYEKL.

This chain joins TRBV28 and TRBJ1-2, with D possibly being TRBD1 (5 bases). The CDR3 contains 14 residues. V was pared by 6 bases and J by 4 bases, with 15 bases between. CDR1 is MDHEN, CDR2 SYDVKM, per germline. CDR3 loop: CASSSPGGSYGYTF. The CDR3 nucleotides read TGTGCCAGCAGCTCCCCTGGGGGGTCCTATGGCTACACCTTC.

The V gene is TRBV19, the J gene TRBJ1-1; D ambiguous. This CDR3 has 14 amino acids. Deletions cut 4 bases from V and 1 base from J, with 10 bases between. Germline lookup yields CDR1 LNHDA and CDR2 SQIVND (reference sequence). The CDR3: CASSKPKPNTEAFF. In DNA, the CDR3 is TGTGCCAGTAGTAAACCTAAACCGAACACTGAAGCTTTCTTT.

The chain links TRBV9 to TRBJ2-3, with 7 bases matching TRBD2. The J segment lost 0 bases and the V segment lost 0 bases, leaving 4 bases of the junction unmatched. Germline values: CDR1 SGDLS, CDR2 YYNGEE. This CDR3 comprises 16 residues. CDR3 protein: CASSVGSSGSTDTQYF. The CDR3 DNA reads TGTGCCAGCAGCGTAGGTAGTAGCGGGAGCACAGATACGCAGTATTTT.

The rearrangement uses TRBV7-8 and TRBJ1-3; D is ambiguous. V shed 3 bases and J shed 2 bases, with 8 bases lying between them. The CDR3 is 14 amino acids. CDR1 SGHVS and CDR2 FQNEAQ come from the germline V gene. The CDR3, as DNA: TGTGCCAGCAGCTTGGGGAGGCCTGGAAACACCATATATTTT. Protein product: CASSLGRPGNTIYF.

This chain connects TRBV5-1 to TRBJ1-4; a possible D gene is TRBD1 (6 bases). This CDR3 has 15 residues. With 0 bases removed from V and 6 bases from J, the gap between germline ends came to 12 bases. Germline CDR1 SGHRS, CDR2 YFSETQ. The CDR3 is CASSLGGRGDEKLFF. The CDR3 DNA reads as TGCGCCAGCAGCTTGGGCGGCAGGGGTGATGAAAAACTGTTTTTT.

V usage is TRBV2 and J usage is TRBJ1-5, with TRBD1 identical over 8 bases. From germline, CDR1 is SNHLY and CDR2 FYNNEI. V trimming: 6 bases; J trimming: 3 bases; junction bases outside the gene matches: 1. CDR3 length equals 13 residues. The CDR3 coding sequence is TGTGCCAGCAGGGGACAGGTCAATCAGCCCCAGCATTTT. Amino acids: CASRGQVNQPQHF.

The rearrangement joins TRBV28 to TRBJ2-7; D unresolved. The germline V gene has CDR1 MDHEN and CDR2 SYDVKM. With 3 bases removed from V and 1 base from J, the gap between germline ends came to 4 bases. The CDR3 sequence is 12 residues long. The CDR3 reads CASSFQSYEQYF. CDR3 sequence (DNA): TGTGCCAGCAGTTTCCAGTCCTACGAGCAGTACTTC. Combining the CDR3 with reference TRBV28 and TRBJ2-7 gives the whole variable domain DVKVTQSSRYLVKRTGEKVFLECVQDMDHENMFWYRQDPGLGLRLIYFSYDVKMKEKGDIPEGYSVSREKKERFSLILESASTNQTSMYLCASSFQSYEQYFGPGTRLTVT.

The chain is built from TRBV19 and TRBJ2-7, with a tentative D call TRBD2 (6 bases). The V gene's germline CDR1 is LNHDA and CDR2 SQIVND (reference sequence). This CDR3 has 19 amino acids. The germline V and J ends were trimmed by 3 bases and 1 base, with 25 bases remaining between them. The CDR3 region is CASSMGGAHGTGVSYEQYV. The CDR3 nucleotides are TGTGCCAGTAGTATGGGGGGAGCCCACGGAACGGGGGTATCCTACGAGCAGTACGTC.

This chain connects TRBV27 to TRBJ2-2; 8 positions match TRBD2. Trimming at V came to 6 bases and at J to 5 bases, leaving 8 bases not matched to a gene. The CDR3 is 15 residues long. Germline assignment: CDR1 MNHEY and CDR2 SMNVEV (reference sequence). The CDR3 DNA reads TGTGCCAGCAGACTCGGGAGGGCCAGTACCGGGGAGCTGTTTTTT. Translating gives CASRLGRASTGELFF.

The chain carries TRBV18 and TRBJ1-2; D is uncertain. CDR3 size: 13 residues. The germline V gene has CDR1 KGHSH and CDR2 LQKENI. The ends were cut back, 6 bases at V and 5 bases at J, with 13 bases in the middle. The CDR3 reads CASSPEGAYGYTF. The CDR3 DNA sequence: TGTGCCAGCTCCCCTGAGGGTGCTTATGGCTACACCTTC.

The V gene is TRBV10-3, the J gene TRBJ2-7; D perhaps matches TRBD2 (5 bases). Trimming left V 0 bases short and J 6 bases short, with 15 bases between. The CDR3 has 15 residues. Germline CDR1 and CDR2: ENHRY and SYGVKD. CDR3 amino acids: CAISESFSASAEQYV. Written as DNA, the CDR3 is TGTGCCATCAGTGAGTCGTTTAGCGCCAGTGCCGAGCAGTACGTC.

V usage is TRBV5-1 and J usage is TRBJ2-1, with 7 bases lining up with TRBD2. There are 16 residues in the CDR3. J was trimmed by 4 bases and V by 1 base; bases with no gene match: 8. CDR1 and CDR2 (germline): SGHRS, YFSETQ. CDR3 coding DNA: TGCGCCAGCAGCTTGCTTGGCGGGAGTGCTTACAATGAGCAGTTCTTC. It translates to CASSLLGGSAYNEQFF.

The chain employs TRBV19 and TRBJ2-7; TRBD2 matches at 12 bases. The trim removed 8 bases at V and 2 bases at J, leaving 4 bases unmatched. Germline lookup yields CDR1 LNHDA and CDR2 SQIVND (reference sequence). This CDR3 has 14 amino acids. The CDR3 DNA follows: TGTGCCAGTTCACTAGCGGGAGGCCCCTACGAGCAGTACTTC. Translated, it gives CASSLAGGPYEQYF. Based on the CDR3 plus reference TRBV19 and TRBJ2-7, the full variable domain is DGGITQSPKYLFRKEGQNVTLSCEQNLNHDAMYWYRQDPGQGLRLIYYSQIVNDFQKGDIAEGYSVSREKKESFPLTVTSAQKNPTAFYLCASSLAGGPYEQYFGPGTRLTVT.

The gene calls are TRBV5-1 and TRBJ2-1; 10 bases fit TRBD2. This CDR3 region has 18 residues. V gave up 4 bases and J gave up 1 base; unmatched junction bases: 11. Per the germline V gene, CDR1 is SGHRS and CDR2 is YFSETQ. For the CDR3, the DNA is TGCGCCAGCAGCGCCCGGTCCAATAGCGGGGGGTCCTACAATGAGCAGTTCTTC. Amino acids: CASSARSNSGGSYNEQFF. Based on the CDR3 plus reference TRBV5-1 and TRBJ2-1, the full variable domain is KAGVTQTPRYLIKTRGQQVTLSCSPISGHRSVSWYQQTPGQGLQFLFEYFSETQRNKGNFPGRFSGRQFSNSRSEMNVSTLELGDSALYLCASSARSNSGGSYNEQFFGPGTRLTVL.

V is TRBV5-1 and J is TRBJ2-3; 11 positions match TRBD2. Germline V CDR1 and CDR2: SGHRS, YFSETQ. V shed 6 bases and J 4 bases; nucleotides not matched to a gene: 7. This CDR3 comprises 15 residues. CDR3 residues: CASTLLAGVADTQYF. CDR3 nucleotide sequence: TGCGCCAGCACCCTACTAGCGGGAGTCGCAGATACGCAGTATTTT.

The rearrangement uses TRBV7-6 and TRBJ2-3; 7 bases are shared with TRBD2. Trimming cost V 1 base and J 3 bases; bases outside gene matches: 4. Germline V gives CDR1 SGHVS, CDR2 FNYEAQ. CDR3 length equals 15 residues. CDR3 region: CASSLVSLATDTQYF. The CDR3 nucleotides are TGTGCCAGCAGCTTAGTATCACTAGCGACAGATACGCAGTATTTT.